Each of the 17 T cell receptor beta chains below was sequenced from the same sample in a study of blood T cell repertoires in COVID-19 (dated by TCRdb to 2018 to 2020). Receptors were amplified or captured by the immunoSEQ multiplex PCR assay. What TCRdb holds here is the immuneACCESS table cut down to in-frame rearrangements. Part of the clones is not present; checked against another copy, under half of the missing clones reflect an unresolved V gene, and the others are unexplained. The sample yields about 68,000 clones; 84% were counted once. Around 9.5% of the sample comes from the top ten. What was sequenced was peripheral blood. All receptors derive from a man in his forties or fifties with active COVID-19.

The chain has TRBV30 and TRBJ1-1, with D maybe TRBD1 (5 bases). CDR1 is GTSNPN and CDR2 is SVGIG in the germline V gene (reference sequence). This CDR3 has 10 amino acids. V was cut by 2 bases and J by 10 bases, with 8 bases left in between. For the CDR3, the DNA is TGTGCCTGGAGTACCGGGGGAGCTTTCTTT. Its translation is CAWSTGGAFF.

The DNA for the CDR3 is TGTGCCAGTAGCAAAGGGCAGGGTGGTGCCGGGGAGCTGTTTTTT. This codes for CASSKGQGGAGELFF. The gene calls are TRBV19 and TRBJ2-2; D perhaps matches TRBD1 (5 bases). Germline assignment: CDR1 LNHDA and CDR2 SQIVND (reference sequence). V gave up 6 bases and J gave up 6 bases, with 17 bases separating them. The CDR3 is made up of 15 amino acids.

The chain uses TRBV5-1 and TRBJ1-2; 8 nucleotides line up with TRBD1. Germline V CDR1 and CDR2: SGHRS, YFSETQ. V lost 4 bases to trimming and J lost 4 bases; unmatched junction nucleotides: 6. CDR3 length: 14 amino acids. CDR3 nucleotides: TGCGCCAGCAGCCCATCCGGACAGGGCTATGGCTACACCTTC. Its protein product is CASSPSGQGYGYTF.

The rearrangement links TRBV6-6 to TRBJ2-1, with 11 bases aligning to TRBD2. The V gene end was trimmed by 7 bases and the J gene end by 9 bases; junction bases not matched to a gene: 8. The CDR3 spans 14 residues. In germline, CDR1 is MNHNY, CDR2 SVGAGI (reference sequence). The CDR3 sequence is CASTEGLAGGEQFF. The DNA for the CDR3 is TGTGCCAGCACCGAAGGTCTAGCGGGGGGTGAGCAGTTCTTC.

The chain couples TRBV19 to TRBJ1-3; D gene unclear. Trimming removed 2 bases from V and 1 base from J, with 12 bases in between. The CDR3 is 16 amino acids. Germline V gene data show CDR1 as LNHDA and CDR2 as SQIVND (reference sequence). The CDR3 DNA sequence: TGTGCCAGTAGTATACCTTCGTACAGTTCTGGAAACACCATATATTTT. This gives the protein CASSIPSYSSGNTIYF.

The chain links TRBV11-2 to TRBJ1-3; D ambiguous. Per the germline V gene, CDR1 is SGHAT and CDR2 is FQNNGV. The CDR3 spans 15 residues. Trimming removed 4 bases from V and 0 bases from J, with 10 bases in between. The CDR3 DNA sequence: TGTGCCAGCAGCTCGGTCACCTACTCTGGAAACACCATATATTTT. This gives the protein CASSSVTYSGNTIYF.

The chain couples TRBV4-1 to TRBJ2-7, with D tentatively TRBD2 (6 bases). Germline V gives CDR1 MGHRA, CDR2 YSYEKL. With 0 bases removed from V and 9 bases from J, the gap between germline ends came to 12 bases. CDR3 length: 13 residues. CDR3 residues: CASSQDRRGGQYF. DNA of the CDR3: TGCGCCAGCAGCCAAGATAGGAGGGGTGGGCAGTACTTC.

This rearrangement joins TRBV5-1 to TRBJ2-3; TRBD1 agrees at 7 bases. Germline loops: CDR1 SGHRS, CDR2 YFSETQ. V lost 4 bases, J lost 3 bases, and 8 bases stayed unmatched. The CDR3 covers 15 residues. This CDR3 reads CASSPSRQGTDTQYF. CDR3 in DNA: TGCGCCAGCAGCCCCTCCCGACAGGGAACAGATACGCAGTATTTT.

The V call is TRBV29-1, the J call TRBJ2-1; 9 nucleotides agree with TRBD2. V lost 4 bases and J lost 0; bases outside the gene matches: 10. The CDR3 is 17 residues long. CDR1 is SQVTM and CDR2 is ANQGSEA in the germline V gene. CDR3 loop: CSVASLSGGLSYNEQFF. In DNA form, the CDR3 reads TGCAGCGTTGCCTCCCTTAGCGGGGGCCTCTCCTACAATGAGCAGTTCTTC.

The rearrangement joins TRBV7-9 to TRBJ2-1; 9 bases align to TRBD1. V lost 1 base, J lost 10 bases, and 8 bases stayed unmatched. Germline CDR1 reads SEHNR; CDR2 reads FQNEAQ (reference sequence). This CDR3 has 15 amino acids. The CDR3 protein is CASSLEDRGVGEQFF. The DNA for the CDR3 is TGTGCCAGCAGCTTAGAGGACAGGGGAGTTGGGGAGCAGTTCTTC. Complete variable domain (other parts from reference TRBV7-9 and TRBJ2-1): DTGVSQNPRHKITKRGQNVTFRCDPISEHNRLYWYRQTLGQGPEFLTYFQNEAQLEKSRLLSDRFSAERPKGSFSTLEIQRTEQGDSAMYLCASSLEDRGVGEQFFGPGTRLTVL.

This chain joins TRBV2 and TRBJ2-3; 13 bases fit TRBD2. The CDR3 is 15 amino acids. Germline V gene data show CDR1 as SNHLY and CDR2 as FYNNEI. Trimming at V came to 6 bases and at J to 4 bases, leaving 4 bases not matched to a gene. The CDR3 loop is CASRATSGGADTQYF. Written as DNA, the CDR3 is TGTGCCAGCAGAGCCACTAGCGGGGGGGCAGATACGCAGTATTTT.

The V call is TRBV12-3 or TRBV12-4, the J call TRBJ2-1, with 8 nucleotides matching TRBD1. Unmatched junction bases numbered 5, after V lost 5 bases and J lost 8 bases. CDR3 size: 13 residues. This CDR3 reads CASSDRGVDEQFF. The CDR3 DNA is TGTGCCAGCAGTGACAGGGGAGTCGATGAGCAGTTCTTC.

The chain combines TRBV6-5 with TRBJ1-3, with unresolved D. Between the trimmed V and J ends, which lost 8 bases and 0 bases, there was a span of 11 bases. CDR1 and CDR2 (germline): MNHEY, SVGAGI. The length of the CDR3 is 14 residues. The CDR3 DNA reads TGTGCCAGCCACCCGTCGGGCTCTGGAAACACCATATATTTT. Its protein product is CASHPSGSGNTIYF.

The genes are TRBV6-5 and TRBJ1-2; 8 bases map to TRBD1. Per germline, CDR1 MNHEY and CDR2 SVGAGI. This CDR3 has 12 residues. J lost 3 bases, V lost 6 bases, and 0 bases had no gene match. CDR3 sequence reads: CASRGQDYGYTF. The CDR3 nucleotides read TGTGCCAGCAGGGGACAGGACTATGGCTACACCTTC.

The CDR3 spells CASSPGGAFYEQFF. CDR3 coding DNA: TGTGCCAGCAGCCCAGGGGGCGCTTTCTATGAGCAGTTCTTC. The chain joins TRBV13 to TRBJ2-1; 8 bases fit TRBD1. J was trimmed by 8 bases and V by 5 bases; bases with no gene match: 8. The CDR3 runs to 14 residues. The germline V gene has CDR1 PRHDT and CDR2 FYEKMQ (reference sequence).

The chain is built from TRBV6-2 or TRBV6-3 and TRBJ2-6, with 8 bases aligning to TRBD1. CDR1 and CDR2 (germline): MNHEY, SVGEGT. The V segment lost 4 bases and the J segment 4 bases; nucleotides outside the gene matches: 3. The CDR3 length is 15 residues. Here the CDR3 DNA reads TGTGCCAGCAGTTCAGGGGGCGGAGGGGCCAACGTCCTGACTTTC. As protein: CASSSGGGGANVLTF.

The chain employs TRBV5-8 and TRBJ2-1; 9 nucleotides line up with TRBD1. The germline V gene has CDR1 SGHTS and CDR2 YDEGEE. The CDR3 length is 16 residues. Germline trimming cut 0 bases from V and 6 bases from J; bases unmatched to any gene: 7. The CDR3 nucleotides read TGTGCCAGCAGCTTGGTAGGGGACAGGGTAGGCAATGAGCAGTTCTTC. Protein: CASSLVGDRVGNEQFF.